This T cell receptor beta chain comes out of a study of tumor-infiltrating lymphocytes in oesophageal squamous cell carcinoma (dated by TCRdb to about 2016). The library was prepared using PCR. Reads for this sample came from an Illumina HiSeq 2000. In TCRdb, the public reads were trimmed at Q25 with fastp and aligned with MiXCR, with productive beta chains retained. Rows with one shared CDR3 protein collapse into an entry with the most common genes and DNA. The sample includes about 12,000 distinct CDR3 sequences, with 55% to 65% observed a single time. The ten biggest clones cover about a third of the sample. This clonotype was observed a handful of times. There is no known antigen for this receptor. No much larger clone exists at a distance of one base, and base qualities are not known. CDR1 is given as KGHDR and CDR2 as SFDVKD, both from the germline V gene. The CDR3 sequence holds 11 residues, the cysteine and phenylalanine included. Only CDR3 DNA is held: 33 bases, read in frame from base 1.

The chain was built from TRBV24-1 and TRBJ2-5; the D gene identity is not certain. The DNA end favors TRBJ2-1, so the J call may be wrong. This clonotype was obtained from a female donor with esophageal squamous cell carcinoma. Sequencing input: esophageal tumor tissue. For the CDR3, the sequence is CATSALNEQFF. The bases read TGTGCCACCAGTGCCCTCAATGAGCAGTTCTTC.